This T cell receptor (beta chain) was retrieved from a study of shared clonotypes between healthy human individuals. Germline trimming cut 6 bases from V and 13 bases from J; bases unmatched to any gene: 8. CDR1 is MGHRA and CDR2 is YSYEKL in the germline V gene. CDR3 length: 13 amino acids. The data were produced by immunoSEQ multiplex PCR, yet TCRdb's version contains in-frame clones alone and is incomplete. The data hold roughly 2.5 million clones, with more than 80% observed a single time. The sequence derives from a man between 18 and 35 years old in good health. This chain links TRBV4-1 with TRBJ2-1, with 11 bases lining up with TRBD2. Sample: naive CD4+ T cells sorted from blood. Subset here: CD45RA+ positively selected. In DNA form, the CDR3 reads TGCGCCAGCAGTCCAATAGCGGGAGGGGAACAGTTCTTC. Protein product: CASSPIAGGEQFF.